The clone carrying this T cell receptor beta chain was seen more than once but under ten times. Its specificity is unknown. The data derive from a study of blood T cells in healthy people across ages. Whole-study context: There was about one barcoded beta molecule captured by template switching per two T cells.

General study findings and limits: Both higher diversity and more naive CD4+ cells marked long-lived donors when set against aged donors.

The authors ran a second PCR of roughly 7 to 11 cycles using a sample-barcoded 5' primer and a J-beta primer mix. A single record per CDR3 protein comes from TCRdb applying MiXCR to the 5' RACE reads. The table records some 1.4 million distinct CDR3 sequences, 42% of them present only once. The CDR3 has 16 amino acids. V was pared by 5 bases and J by 9 bases, with 15 bases of the junction left unmatched. Germline V CDR1 and CDR2: MNHEY, SVGAGI. The extraction recovered at least 5 micrograms of total RNA per sample. V usage is TRBV6-5 and J usage is TRBJ2-1; 8 bases match TRBD2. The TCR sequence derives from a woman aged 18-30 years in good health. The material sequenced was blood. In DNA form, the CDR3 reads TGTGCCAGCAGTCCTCCATGGACTAGCCCCGGGGGTGAGCAGTTCTTC. It yields the protein CASSPPWTSPGGEQFF.